This T cell receptor (beta chain) was sequenced during a study of T cells after yellow fever vaccination. Overall study results and limits: Shared CD4/CD8 clonotypes were a small share, likely from convergent recombination. Among primary-vaccination clones, most reappeared after the booster, at roughly 95% for CD4 and 88% for CD8. Weaker overall, the secondary response nonetheless peaked faster (day 5 versus 15).

At least ten counts were recorded for this clonotype. Its antigen is unidentified. Template switching with 5'RACE generated the TCR cDNA and added a universal primer site and UMIs. TCRdb ran MiXCR on the 5' RACE reads and lists one entry per CDR3 protein. The table shows 310,000 or so distinct CDR3 sequences, with 6.8% occurring only once. The sequencing here drew on PBMCs, taken approximately 47 days after the first yellow fever vaccination. This sequence was found in a man aged 18 to 35 who received the YFV17D yellow fever vaccine.

CDR3 DNA sequence: TGCGCCAGCAGCCTTGGACAGGGGCTGAACACTGAAGCTTTCTTT. It is translated as CASSLGQGLNTEAFF. This chain joins TRBV4-1 and TRBJ1-1, with TRBD1 matching 9 bases. Germline assignment: CDR1 MGHRA and CDR2 YSYEKL. The CDR3 sequence is 15 residues long. The ends lost 4 bases at V and 0 bases at J; junction bases unmatched: 3.